Listed below are T cell receptor beta chains from one sample, sequenced in a study of CD8+CD57+ T cells in acquired aplastic anemia. Each CDR3 protein is one row after TCRdb ran MiXCR on the reads. The sample lists a few hundred thousand distinct CDR3 sequences; over 60% were seen once. The specimen was sorted CD4+, CD8+, or CD8+CD57+ T cells (not recorded which) from PBMCs. The receptors originated from a human donor in good health. The CDR3 runs from the conserved cysteine through the conserved F or W. The order of the fields is clone size, V gene, CDR3 length, J gene, D gene, CDR3 protein, CDR3 DNA. The D gene is left open where the match is weak. Only some rows state a clone size, as once, few, many or a class for expanded clones.

>many|TRBV20-1|15|TRBJ2-7|NA
CSARAQDFSAYEQYF
TGCAGTGCTAGAGCACAGGACTTCTCGGCCTACGAGCAGTACTTC
>NA|TRBV10-3|16|TRBJ2-3|NA
CASSPLATPSTDTQYF
TGTGCCAGCAGTCCCCTAGCGACTCCCAGCACAGATACGCAGTATTTT
>NA|TRBV20-1|12|TRBJ2-7|NA
CSASEGAYEQYF
TGCAGTGCTAGTGAGGGGGCCTACGAGCAGTACTTC
>once|TRBV25-1|15|TRBJ2-7|TRBD2
CASSESSGGRYEQYF
TGTGCCAGCAGTGAATCCAGCGGGGGCCGCTACGAGCAGTACTTC
>NA|TRBV7-3|14|TRBJ2-3|NA
CASSLGLNTDTQYF
TGTGCCAGCAGCTTAGGCCTCAACACAGATACGCAGTATTTT
>NA|TRBV2|14|TRBJ1-1|TRBD1
CASSTRRGNTEAFF
TGTGCCAGTTCTACCCGCAGGGGGAATACTGAAGCTTTCTTT
>many|TRBV20-1|14|TRBJ1-4|TRBD1
CSARPGQAIEKLFF
TGCAGTGCTAGACCGGGACAGGCCATTGAAAAACTGTTTTTT
>NA|TRBV7-8|15|TRBJ2-5|TRBD2
CASSLLAGGFETQYF
TGTGCCAGCAGCTTACTAGCGGGAGGGTTTGAGACCCAGTACTTC
>many|TRBV19|16|TRBJ2-5|TRBD2
CASSIGLAGGRETQYF
TGTGCCAGTAGTATCGGACTAGCGGGGGGCCGTGAGACCCAGTACTTC
>NA|TRBV25-1|14|TRBJ2-7|NA
CASSVDSSSYEQYF
TGTGCCAGCAGTGTAGACTCGAGCTCCTACGAGCAGTACTTC
>NA|TRBV7-6|14|TRBJ1-6|NA
CASSSIKGDSPLHF
TGTGCCAGCAGCTCTATCAAGGGGGATTCACCCCTCCACTTT
>once|TRBV24-1|12|TRBJ1-2|NA
CATSVQGYGYTF
TGTGCCACCAGTGTCCAGGGCTATGGCTACACCTTC
>once|TRBV11-2|15|TRBJ2-2|NA
CATSDSHLNTGELFF
TGTGCCACCAGTGATTCCCACTTAAACACCGGGGAGCTGTTTTTT
>few|TRBV7-9|13|TRBJ2-7|NA
CASSLARTYEQYF
TGTGCCAGCAGCTTAGCCAGAACCTACGAGCAGTACTTC
>once|TRBV10-3|18|TRBJ2-3|NA
CAISEALGASPTADTQYF
TGTGCCATCAGTGAGGCACTTGGGGCCAGTCCTACGGCAGATACGCAGTATTTT
>NA|TRBV19|18|TRBJ2-7|TRBD2
CASSIGPALAGVENEQYF
TGTGCCAGTAGTATAGGCCCGGCCCTAGCGGGAGTAGAGAACGAGCAGTACTTC
>NA|TRBV10-3|15|TRBJ1-2|NA
CAISESYGTNYGYTF
TGTGCCATCAGTGAGTCATATGGGACCAACTATGGCTACACCTTC
>NA|TRBV7-9|11|TRBJ2-5|NA
CASSKLGAQYF
TGTGCCAGCAGTAAACTAGGCGCCCAGTACTTC
>NA|TRBV10-3|16|TRBJ1-6|NA
CAISSPGERLNSPLHF
TGTGCCATCAGTTCGCCCGGGGAGCGCTTGAATTCACCCCTCCACTTT
>NA|TRBV29-1|13|TRBJ1-6|TRBD1
CSARDRYTGTGIF
TGCAGTGCTAGAGATCGTTATACCGGGACAGGCATCTTT
>NA|TRBV7-8|15|TRBJ2-2|NA
CASSLALGRAGELFF
TGTGCCAGCAGCTTAGCGCTAGGGCGGGCCGGGGAGCTGTTTTTT
>NA|TRBV7-8|18|TRBJ2-7|TRBD2
CASSPPGLAGGRSHEQYF
TGTGCCAGCAGCCCTCCGGGACTAGCGGGAGGGCGCTCCCACGAGCAGTACTTC
>NA|TRBV7-2|14|TRBJ1-1|NA
CASSAGQPTTEAFF
TGTGCCAGCAGCGCCGGACAGCCCACCACTGAAGCTTTCTTT
>NA|TRBV7-6|12|TRBJ2-2|NA
CASSQNAGELFF
TGTGCCAGCAGTCAAAACGCCGGGGAGCTGTTTTTT
>NA|TRBV12-3/TRBV12-4|9|TRBJ1-5|NA
CASNGPQHF
TGTGCCAGCAATGGACCCCAGCATTTT
>NA|TRBV15|19|TRBJ1-2|NA
CATSSSFTGTQVDNYGYTF
TGTGCCACCAGCAGCTCATTCACAGGGACCCAGGTTGATAACTATGGCTACACCTTC